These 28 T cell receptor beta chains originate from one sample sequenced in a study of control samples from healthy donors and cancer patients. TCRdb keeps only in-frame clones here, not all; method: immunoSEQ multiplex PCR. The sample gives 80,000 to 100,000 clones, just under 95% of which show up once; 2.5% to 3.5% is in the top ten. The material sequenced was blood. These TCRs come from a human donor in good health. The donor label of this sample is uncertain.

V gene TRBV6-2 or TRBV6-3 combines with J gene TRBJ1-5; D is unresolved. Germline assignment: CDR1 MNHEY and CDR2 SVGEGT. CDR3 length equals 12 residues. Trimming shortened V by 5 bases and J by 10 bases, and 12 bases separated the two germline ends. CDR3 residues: CASSTLVSPQHF. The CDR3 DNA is TGTGCCAGCAGTACCTTAGTCAGCCCCCAGCATTTT.

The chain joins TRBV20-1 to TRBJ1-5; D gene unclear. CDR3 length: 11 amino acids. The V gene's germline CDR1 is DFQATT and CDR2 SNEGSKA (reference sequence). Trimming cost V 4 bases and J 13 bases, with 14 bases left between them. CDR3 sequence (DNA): TGCAGTGCTACGGATGGTGGAAAGCAGCATTTT. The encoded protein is CSATDGGKQHF.

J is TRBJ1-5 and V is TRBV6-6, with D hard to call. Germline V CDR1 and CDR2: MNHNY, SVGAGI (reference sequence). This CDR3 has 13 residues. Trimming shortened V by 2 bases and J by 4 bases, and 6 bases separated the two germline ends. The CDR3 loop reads CASSYGGNQPQHF. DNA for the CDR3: TGTGCCAGCAGTTACGGCGGGAATCAGCCCCAGCATTTT.

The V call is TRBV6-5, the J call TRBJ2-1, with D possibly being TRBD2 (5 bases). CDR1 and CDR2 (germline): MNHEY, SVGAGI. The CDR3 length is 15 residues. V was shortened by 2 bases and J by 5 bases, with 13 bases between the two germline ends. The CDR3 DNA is TGTGCCAGCAGTTACCGCCCCGACGGGGACAATGAGCAGTTCTTC. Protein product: CASSYRPDGDNEQFF.

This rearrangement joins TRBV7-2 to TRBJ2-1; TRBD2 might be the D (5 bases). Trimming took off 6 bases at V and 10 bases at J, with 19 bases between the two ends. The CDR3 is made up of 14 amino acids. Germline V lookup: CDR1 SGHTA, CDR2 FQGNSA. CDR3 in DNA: TGTGCCAGCAGAACCCAGAGGGCGGCCGGGGAGCAGTTCTTC. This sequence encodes CASRTQRAAGEQFF.

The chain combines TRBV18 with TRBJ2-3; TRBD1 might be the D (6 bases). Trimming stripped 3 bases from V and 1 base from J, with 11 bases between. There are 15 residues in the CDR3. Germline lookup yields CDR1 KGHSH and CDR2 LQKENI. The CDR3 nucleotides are TGTGCCAGCTCACCTCGGACAGTTGGCACAGATACGCAGTATTTT. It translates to CASSPRTVGTDTQYF.

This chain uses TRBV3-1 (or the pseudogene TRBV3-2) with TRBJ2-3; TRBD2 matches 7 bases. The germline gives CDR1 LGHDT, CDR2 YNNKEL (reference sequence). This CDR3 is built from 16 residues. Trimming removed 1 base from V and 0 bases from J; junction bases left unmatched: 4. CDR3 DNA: TGTGCCAGCAGCCAAGGGACTAGTGGGAGCACAGATACGCAGTATTTT. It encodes CASSQGTSGSTDTQYF.

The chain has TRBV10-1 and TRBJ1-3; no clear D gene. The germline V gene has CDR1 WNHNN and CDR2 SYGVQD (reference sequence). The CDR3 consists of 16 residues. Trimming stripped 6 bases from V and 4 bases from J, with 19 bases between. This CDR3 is CASSPLEGSKGNTIYF. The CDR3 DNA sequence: TGCGCCAGCAGCCCCCTTGAGGGATCGAAAGGAAACACCATATATTTT.

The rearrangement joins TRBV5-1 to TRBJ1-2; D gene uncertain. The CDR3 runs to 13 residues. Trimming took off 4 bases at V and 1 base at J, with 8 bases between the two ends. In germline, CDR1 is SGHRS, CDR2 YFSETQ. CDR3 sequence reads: CASSPDLNYGYTF. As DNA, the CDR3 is TGCGCCAGCAGCCCGGACCTTAACTATGGCTACACCTTC.

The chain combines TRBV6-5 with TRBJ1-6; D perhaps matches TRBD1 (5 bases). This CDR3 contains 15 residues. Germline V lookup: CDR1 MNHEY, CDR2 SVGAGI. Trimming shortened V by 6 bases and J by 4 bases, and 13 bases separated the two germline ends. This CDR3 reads CASSPTGPYNSPLHF. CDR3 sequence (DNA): TGTGCCAGCAGCCCGACGGGACCTTATAATTCACCCCTCCACTTT.

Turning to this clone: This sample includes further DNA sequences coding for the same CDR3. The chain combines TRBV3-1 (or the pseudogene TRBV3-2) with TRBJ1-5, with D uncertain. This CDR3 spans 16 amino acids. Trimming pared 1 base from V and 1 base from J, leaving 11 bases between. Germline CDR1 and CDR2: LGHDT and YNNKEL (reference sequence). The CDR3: CASSQGVTASNQPQHF. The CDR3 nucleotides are TGTGCCAGCAGCCAAGGAGTAACAGCAAGCAATCAGCCCCAGCATTTT.

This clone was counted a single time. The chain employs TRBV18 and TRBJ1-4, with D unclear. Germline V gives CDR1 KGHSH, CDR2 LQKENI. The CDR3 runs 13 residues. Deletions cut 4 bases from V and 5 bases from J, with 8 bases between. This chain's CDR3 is CASSQGGNEKLFF. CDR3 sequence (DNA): TGTGCCAGCTCACAGGGAGGGAATGAAAAACTGTTTTTT.

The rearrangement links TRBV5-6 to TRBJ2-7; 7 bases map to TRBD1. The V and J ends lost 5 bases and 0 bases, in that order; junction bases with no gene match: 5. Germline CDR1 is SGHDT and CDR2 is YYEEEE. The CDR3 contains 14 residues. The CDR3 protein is CASRKRDSSYEQYF. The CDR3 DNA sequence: TGTGCCAGCAGGAAACGGGACAGCTCCTACGAGCAGTACTTC.

The CDR3 nucleotides read TGTGCCAGCAGCTTGGGGAGGTTATACGAGCAGTACTTC. Encoded protein: CASSLGRLYEQYF. V and J are TRBV7-8 and TRBJ2-7, with D possibly matching TRBD2 (6 bases). Germline CDR1 SGHVS, CDR2 FQNEAQ. The CDR3 sequence is 13 residues long. V gave up 3 bases and J gave up 4 bases, with 10 bases separating them.

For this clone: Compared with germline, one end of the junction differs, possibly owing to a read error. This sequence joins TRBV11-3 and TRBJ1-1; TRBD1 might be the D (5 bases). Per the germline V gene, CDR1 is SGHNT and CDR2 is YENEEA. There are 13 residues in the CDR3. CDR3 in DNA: TGTGCCAGCAGCCTAGACTCGTGGGGCATAGCTTTCTTT. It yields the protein CASSLDSWGIAFF.

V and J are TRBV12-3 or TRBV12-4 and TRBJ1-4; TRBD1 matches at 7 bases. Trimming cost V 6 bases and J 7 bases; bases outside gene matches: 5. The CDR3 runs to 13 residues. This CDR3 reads CASRQGWGEKLFF. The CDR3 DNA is TGTGCCAGCAGACAGGGGTGGGGTGAAAAACTGTTTTTT.

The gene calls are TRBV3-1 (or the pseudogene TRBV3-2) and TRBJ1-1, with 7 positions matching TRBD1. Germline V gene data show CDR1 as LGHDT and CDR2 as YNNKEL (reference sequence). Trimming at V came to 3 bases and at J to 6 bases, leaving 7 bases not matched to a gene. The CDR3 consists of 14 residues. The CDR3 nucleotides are TGTGCCAGCAGCCATTACAGGGGCGCTTCTGAAGCTTTCTTT. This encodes CASSHYRGASEAFF.

The DNA of the CDR3 is TGTGCCAGCTCACCATCCGACCCTGTAATGAACACTGAAGCTTTCTTT. This codes for CASSPSDPVMNTEAFF. V usage is TRBV18 and J usage is TRBJ1-1; no clear D. Per germline, CDR1 KGHSH and CDR2 LQKENI. V gave up 2 bases and J gave up 0 bases, with 13 bases separating them. This CDR3 is 16 amino acids long.

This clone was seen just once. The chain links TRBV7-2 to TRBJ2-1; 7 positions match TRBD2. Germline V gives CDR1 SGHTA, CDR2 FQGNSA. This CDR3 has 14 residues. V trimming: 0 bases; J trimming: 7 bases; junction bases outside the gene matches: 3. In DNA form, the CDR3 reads TGTGCCAGCAGCTTAGCGGGGGGAGGGAATGAGCAGTTCTTC. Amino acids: CASSLAGGGNEQFF.

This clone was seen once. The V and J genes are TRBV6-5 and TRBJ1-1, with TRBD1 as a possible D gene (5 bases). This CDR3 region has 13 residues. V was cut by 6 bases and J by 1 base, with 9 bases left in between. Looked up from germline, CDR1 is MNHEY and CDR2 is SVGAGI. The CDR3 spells CASSEGRNTEAFF. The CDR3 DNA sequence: TGTGCCAGCAGCGAGGGACGGAACACTGAAGCTTTCTTT.

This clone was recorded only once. CDR3 nucleotides: TGCGCCAGCGTGGCGTCAGTTGGAGCCTCCTACGAGCAGTACTTC. This encodes CASVASVGASYEQYF. The chain carries TRBV5-1 and TRBJ2-7, with D unresolved. V dropped 7 bases and J dropped 0 bases, with 17 bases sitting between them. The CDR3 loop spans 15 amino acids. Per germline, CDR1 SGHRS and CDR2 YFSETQ.

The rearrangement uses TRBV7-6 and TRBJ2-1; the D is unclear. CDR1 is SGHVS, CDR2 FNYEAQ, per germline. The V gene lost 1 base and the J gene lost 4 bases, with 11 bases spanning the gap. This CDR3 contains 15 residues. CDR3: CASSLEGQQYNEQFF. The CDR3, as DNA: TGTGCCAGCAGCTTAGAAGGGCAGCAATACAATGAGCAGTTCTTC.

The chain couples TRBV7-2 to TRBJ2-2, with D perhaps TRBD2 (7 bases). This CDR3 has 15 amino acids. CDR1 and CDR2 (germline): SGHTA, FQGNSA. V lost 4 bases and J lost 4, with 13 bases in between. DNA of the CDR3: TGTGCCAGCAGCTACCGGGGGGCGGGCACCGGGGAGCTGTTTTTT. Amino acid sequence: CASSYRGAGTGELFF.

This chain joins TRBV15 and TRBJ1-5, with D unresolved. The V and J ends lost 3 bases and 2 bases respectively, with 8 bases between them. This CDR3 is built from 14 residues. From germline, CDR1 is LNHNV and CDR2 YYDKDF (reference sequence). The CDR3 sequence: CATSRDVGNQPQHF. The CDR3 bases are TGTGCCACCAGCAGGGACGTAGGCAATCAGCCCCAGCATTTT.

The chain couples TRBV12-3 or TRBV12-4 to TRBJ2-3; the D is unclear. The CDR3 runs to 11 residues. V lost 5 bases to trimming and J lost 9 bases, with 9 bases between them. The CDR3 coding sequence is TGTGCCAGCAGTACTATATGGACGCAGTATTTT. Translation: CASSTIWTQYF.

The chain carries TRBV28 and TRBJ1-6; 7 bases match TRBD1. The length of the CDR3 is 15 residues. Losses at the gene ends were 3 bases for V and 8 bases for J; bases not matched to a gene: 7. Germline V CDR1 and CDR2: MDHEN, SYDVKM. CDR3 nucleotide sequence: TGTGCCAGCAGTTTGCGACAGGGACGGTATTCACCCCTCCACTTT. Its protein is CASSLRQGRYSPLHF.

The CDR3 nucleotides read TGTGCCAGTAGTGTCGGAACGGGACAGGGAAATCAGCCCCAGCATTTT. It is translated as CASSVGTGQGNQPQHF. This rearrangement joins TRBV19 to TRBJ1-5, with TRBD1 matching over 9 bases. The CDR3 totals 16 residues. Germline CDR1 reads LNHDA; CDR2 reads SQIVND (reference sequence). After removal of 5 bases from V and 4 bases from J, the junction contained 9 bases not matched to a gene.

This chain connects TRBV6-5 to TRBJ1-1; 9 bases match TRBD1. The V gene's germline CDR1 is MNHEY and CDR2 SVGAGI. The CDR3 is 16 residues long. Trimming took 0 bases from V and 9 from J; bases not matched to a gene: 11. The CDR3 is CASSYSQYRQGGQAFF. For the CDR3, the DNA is TGTGCCAGCAGTTACTCACAATACAGACAGGGGGGACAAGCTTTCTTT.